Shown below are 5 T cell receptor beta chains from a single sample sequenced in a study of CD4 T cells in relation to SARS-CoV-2 and coronaviruses. Data came from immunoSEQ multiplex PCR; TCRdb stores just in-frame clones and leaves some out. The sample lists tens of thousands of clones; just over 75% were seen once. The antigens for these receptors are not known. The sequencing sample was made of memory CD4+ T cells from PBMCs, cultured in vitro. These receptors originate from an adult with COVID-19.

This chain uses TRBV5-1 with TRBJ1-5; possibly TRBD1 for D (6 bases). Germline lookup yields CDR1 SGHRS and CDR2 YFSETQ. The ends were cut back, 4 bases at V and 0 bases at J, with 14 bases in the middle. The CDR3 runs 16 residues. DNA for the CDR3: TGCGCCAGCAGCACGGGACATGGCGATAGCAATCAGCCCCAGCATTTT. Protein product: CASSTGHGDSNQPQHF. Full variable domain (outside the CDR3, taken from reference TRBV5-1 and TRBJ1-5): KAGVTQTPRYLIKTRGQQVTLSCSPISGHRSVSWYQQTPGQGLQFLFEYFSETQRNKGNFPGRFSGRQFSNSRSEMNVSTLELGDSALYLCASSTGHGDSNQPQHFGDGTRLSIL.

This chain links TRBV11-3 with TRBJ2-5; tentative D call: TRBD2 (6 bases). CDR1 is SGHNT, CDR2 YENEEA, per germline. Trimming took off 5 bases at V and 2 bases at J, with 9 bases between the two ends. The CDR3 is 13 amino acids. CDR3 in amino acids: CASSPGLQETQYF. CDR3 in DNA: TGTGCCAGCAGCCCCGGACTACAAGAGACCCAGTACTTC.

V is TRBV30 and J is TRBJ2-1; D is possibly TRBD2 (5 bases). There are 15 residues in the CDR3. Trimming cost V 1 base and J 0 bases, with 10 bases left between them. Germline V lookup: CDR1 GTSNPN, CDR2 SVGIG (reference sequence). CDR3 loop: CAWSALAHSYNEQFF. For the CDR3, the DNA is TGTGCCTGGAGTGCCCTAGCCCACTCCTACAATGAGCAGTTCTTC.

The chain carries TRBV4-1 and TRBJ1-2; 12 bases map to TRBD1. V was pared by 4 bases and J by 2 bases, with 8 bases of the junction left unmatched. The CDR3 runs to 17 residues. Germline V CDR1 and CDR2: MGHRA, YSYEKL. The CDR3 nucleotides read TGCGCCAGCAGCCGTACCGGGACAGGGGGCTTAAACTATGGCTACACCTTC. This codes for CASSRTGTGGLNYGYTF.

V is TRBV5-1 and J is TRBJ2-1; TRBD2 matches 7 bases. This CDR3 is 16 amino acids long. The germline V gene encodes CDR1 SGHRS and CDR2 YFSETQ. Trimming cost V 0 bases and J 9 bases; bases outside gene matches: 12. CDR3: CASSLANGGSGAEQFF. In DNA form, the CDR3 reads TGCGCCAGCAGCTTGGCCAATGGCGGGAGCGGTGCTGAGCAGTTCTTC. Complete variable domain (other parts from reference TRBV5-1 and TRBJ2-1): KAGVTQTPRYLIKTRGQQVTLSCSPISGHRSVSWYQQTPGQGLQFLFEYFSETQRNKGNFPGRFSGRQFSNSRSEMNVSTLELGDSALYLCASSLANGGSGAEQFFGPGTRLTVL.